The 12 T cell receptor beta chains below come from one sample, sequenced in a study of blood T cell repertoires in COVID-19. The table came from immunoSEQ multiplex PCR; TCRdb's copy has only in-frame clones and leaves some out. The sample includes approximately 150,000 clones, 81% seen only once; the top ten take approximately 5.1%. Sequenced sample: PBMCs or T cells enriched from blood (not recorded which). These receptors all stem from a woman between 35 and 50 years old with acute COVID-19.

The genes are TRBV28 and TRBJ2-7; 8 positions agree with TRBD1. Germline values: CDR1 MDHEN, CDR2 SYDVKM. The length of the CDR3 is 13 residues. Trimming cost V 4 bases and J 3 bases; bases outside gene matches: 2. CDR3 region: CASSSGTGYEQYF. The CDR3 DNA reads as TGTGCCAGCAGTTCGGGGACAGGCTACGAGCAGTACTTC.

V and J are TRBV7-8 and TRBJ2-1; D is ambiguous. CDR3 size: 11 residues. Germline lookup yields CDR1 SGHVS and CDR2 FQNEAQ. Trimming pared 5 bases from V and 6 bases from J, leaving 5 bases between. The CDR3 protein is CASSLINEQFF. CDR3 in DNA: TGTGCCAGCAGCCTTATCAATGAGCAGTTCTTC. Full variable domain (remainder filled in from reference TRBV7-8 and TRBJ2-1): GAGVSQSPRYKVAKRGQDVALRCDPISGHVSLFWYQQALGQGPEFLTYFQNEAQLDKSGLPSDRFFAERPEGSVSTLKIQRTQQEDSAVYLCASSLINEQFFGPGTRLTVL.

This chain connects TRBV3-1 (or the pseudogene TRBV3-2) to TRBJ1-2; 9 nucleotides agree with TRBD1. V gave up 2 bases and J gave up 5 bases; unmatched junction bases: 6. Per germline, CDR1 LGHDT and CDR2 YNNKEL (reference sequence). The CDR3 runs 15 residues. The DNA for the CDR3 is TGTGCCAGCAGCCAAAACAGGGGGCGCATGTATGGCTACACCTTC. Translated: CASSQNRGRMYGYTF.

V and J are TRBV5-5 and TRBJ2-5, with D perhaps TRBD2 (5 bases). Looked up from germline, CDR1 is SGHKS and CDR2 is YYEKEE (reference sequence). This CDR3 has 16 residues. V dropped 1 base and J dropped 1 base, with 14 bases sitting between them. In DNA, the CDR3 is TGTGCCAGCAGCTTGTGGAGCGGAGCTAGCCAAGAGACCCAGTACTTC. Its protein is CASSLWSGASQETQYF.

V and J are TRBV11-2 and TRBJ2-2; 7 bases agree with TRBD1. V trimming: 5 bases; J trimming: 1 base; junction bases outside the gene matches: 10. The CDR3 runs 17 residues. The germline V gene has CDR1 SGHAT and CDR2 FQNNGV. The CDR3 spells CASSGRTGRKNTGELFF. The CDR3, as DNA: TGTGCCAGCAGCGGGCGGACAGGTCGGAAGAACACCGGGGAGCTGTTTTTT.

This rearrangement joins TRBV30 to TRBJ2-3; 11 positions agree with TRBD2. This CDR3 region has 20 residues. Germline V lookup: CDR1 GTSNPN, CDR2 SVGIG (reference sequence). The V and J ends lost 5 bases and 1 base, in that order; junction bases with no gene match: 20. This chain's CDR3 is CAWAAGTSGPSGPGTDTQYF. CDR3 nucleotide sequence: TGTGCCTGGGCGGCGGGGACTAGCGGTCCGAGTGGTCCCGGCACAGATACGCAGTATTTT.

V is TRBV10-3 and J is TRBJ2-1; 7 bases map to TRBD2. The CDR3 length is 15 residues. Germline V lookup: CDR1 ENHRY, CDR2 SYGVKD. Trimming at V came to 5 bases and at J to 7 bases, leaving 11 bases not matched to a gene. In DNA, the CDR3 is TGTGCCATCAGTCCCCAGCGGGATCATAAGAATGAGCAGTTCTTC. Residues: CAISPQRDHKNEQFF.

The chain employs TRBV27 and TRBJ2-3, with TRBD1 identical over 7 bases. Germline CDR1 and CDR2: MNHEY and SMNVEV (reference sequence). The CDR3 covers 15 residues. V was clipped by 4 bases and J by 7 bases; unmatched bases: 11. CDR3 nucleotide sequence: TGTGCCAGCAGTTCCAGACAGGGTTCGCGAAATACGCAGTATTTT. Residues: CASSSRQGSRNTQYF.

The rearrangement uses TRBV3-1 (or the pseudogene TRBV3-2) and TRBJ1-2; 8 nucleotides line up with TRBD1. The germline V gene encodes CDR1 LGHDT and CDR2 YNNKEL (reference sequence). The V and J ends lost 2 bases and 14 bases, in that order; junction bases with no gene match: 7. This CDR3 is 12 amino acids long. The CDR3 DNA reads as TGTGCCAGCAGCCAAACTAGGACAGGGATAACCTTC. As protein: CASSQTRTGITF.

The chain combines TRBV4-1 with TRBJ2-1; the D gene is possibly TRBD2 (6 bases). V lost 1 base to trimming and J lost 0 bases, with 10 bases between them. The CDR3 length is 16 residues. From germline, CDR1 is MGHRA and CDR2 YSYEKL. The CDR3 reads CASSQAGTPSYNEQFF. The CDR3 nucleotides read TGCGCCAGCAGCCAAGCCGGGACTCCCTCCTACAATGAGCAGTTCTTC.

This chain connects TRBV7-3 to TRBJ1-1; D is unclear. Germline V gives CDR1 SGHTA, CDR2 FQGTGA. Trimming stripped 1 base from V and 5 bases from J, with 11 bases between. The CDR3 covers 14 residues. CDR3 in DNA: TGTGCCAGCAGCTTAAAGGGCCCGGGGACTGAAGCTTTCTTT. Protein product: CASSLKGPGTEAFF.

The chain carries TRBV3-1 (or the pseudogene TRBV3-2) and TRBJ1-1; no definite D call. CDR1 and CDR2 from the germline V gene are LGHDT and YNNKEL (reference sequence). The CDR3 totals 14 residues. V was shortened by 6 bases and J by 2 bases, with 13 bases between the two germline ends. CDR3 residues: CASSPSTSNTEAFF. CDR3 DNA: TGTGCCAGCAGTCCTAGTACCTCTAACACTGAAGCTTTCTTT.